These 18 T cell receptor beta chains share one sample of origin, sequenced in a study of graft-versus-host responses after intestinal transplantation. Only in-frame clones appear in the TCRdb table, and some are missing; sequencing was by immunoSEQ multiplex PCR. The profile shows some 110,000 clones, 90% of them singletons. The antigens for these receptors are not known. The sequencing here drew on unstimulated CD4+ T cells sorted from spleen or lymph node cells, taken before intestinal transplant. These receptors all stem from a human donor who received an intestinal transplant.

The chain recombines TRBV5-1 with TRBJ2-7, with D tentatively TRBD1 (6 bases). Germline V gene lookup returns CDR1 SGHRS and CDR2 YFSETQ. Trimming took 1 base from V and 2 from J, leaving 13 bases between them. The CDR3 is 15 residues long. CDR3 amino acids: CASSLYPGDTYEQYF. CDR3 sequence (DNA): TGCGCCAGCAGCTTGTACCCAGGGGACACCTACGAGCAGTACTTC.

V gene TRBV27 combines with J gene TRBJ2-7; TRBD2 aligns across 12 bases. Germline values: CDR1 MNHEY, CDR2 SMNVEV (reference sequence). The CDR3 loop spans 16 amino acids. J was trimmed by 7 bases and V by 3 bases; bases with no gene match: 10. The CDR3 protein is CASSFLGLAGKAEQYF. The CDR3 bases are TGTGCCAGCAGTTTCCTAGGACTAGCGGGAAAAGCTGAGCAGTACTTC.

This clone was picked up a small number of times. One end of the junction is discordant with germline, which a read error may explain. The DNA of the CDR3 is TGTGCCTGGAGTACAACCCCTCTTAGCGGGGGGTGGGTGGATTTT. Amino acid sequence: CAWSTTPLSGGWVDF. This sequence joins TRBV30 and TRBJ2-3, with 10 positions matching TRBD2. This CDR3 has 15 amino acids. Germline V gene data show CDR1 as GTSNPN and CDR2 as SVGIG (reference sequence).

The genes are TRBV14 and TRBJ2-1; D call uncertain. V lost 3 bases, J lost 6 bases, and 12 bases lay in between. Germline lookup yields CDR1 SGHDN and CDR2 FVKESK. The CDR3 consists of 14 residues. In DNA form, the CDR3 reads TGTGCCAGCAGCCATCCCGAACTAACCAATGAGCAGTTCTTC. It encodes CASSHPELTNEQFF.

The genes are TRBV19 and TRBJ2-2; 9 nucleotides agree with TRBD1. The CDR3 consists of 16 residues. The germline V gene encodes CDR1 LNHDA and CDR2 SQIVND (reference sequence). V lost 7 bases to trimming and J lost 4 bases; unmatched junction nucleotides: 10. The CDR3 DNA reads TGTGCCAGTAAGAGACCCGGGACAGGGATCACCGGGGAGCTGTTTTTT. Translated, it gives CASKRPGTGITGELFF.

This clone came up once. CDR3 sequence: CAWTSGFSYEQYF. CDR3 nucleotides: TGTGCCTGGACTAGCGGTTTCTCCTACGAGCAGTACTTC. The chain employs TRBV30 and TRBJ2-7, with 7 positions matching TRBD2. Germline trimming cut 4 bases from V and 0 bases from J; bases unmatched to any gene: 3. Germline CDR1 GTSNPN, CDR2 SVGIG (reference sequence). The length of the CDR3 is 13 residues.

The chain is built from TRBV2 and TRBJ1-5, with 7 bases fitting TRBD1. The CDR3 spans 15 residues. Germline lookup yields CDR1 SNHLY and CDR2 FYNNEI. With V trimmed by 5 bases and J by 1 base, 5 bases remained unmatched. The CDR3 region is CASSLTGISNQPQHF. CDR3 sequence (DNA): TGTGCCAGCAGTCTGACAGGGATCAGCAATCAGCCCCAGCATTTT.

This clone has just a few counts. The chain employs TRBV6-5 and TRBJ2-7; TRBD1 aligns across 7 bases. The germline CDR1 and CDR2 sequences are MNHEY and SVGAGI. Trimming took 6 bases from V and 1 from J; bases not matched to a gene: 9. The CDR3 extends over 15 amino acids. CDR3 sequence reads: CASSRRQGASYEQYF. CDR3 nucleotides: TGTGCCAGCAGCCGTAGACAGGGCGCTTCCTACGAGCAGTACTTC.

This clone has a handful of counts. DNA of the CDR3: TGCGCCAGCAGCCAAGATTGGGAGACATCGAGCAATCAGCCCCAGCATTTT. Translating it yields CASSQDWETSSNQPQHF. The chain links TRBV4-1 to TRBJ1-5; no firm D call. Trimming removed 0 bases at V and 1 base at J, with 13 bases between. The CDR3 has 17 amino acids. CDR1 is MGHRA, CDR2 YSYEKL, per germline.

The CDR3 sequence: CASSPGLAGEGETDTQYF. CDR3 coding DNA: TGTGCCAGCAGCCCGGGACTAGCGGGAGAGGGCGAAACAGATACGCAGTATTTT. The chain is built from TRBV28 and TRBJ2-3; 14 bases match TRBD2. With 6 bases clipped from V and 3 bases from J, the junction kept 11 bases outside the gene matches. The CDR3 is 18 amino acids. The germline CDR1 and CDR2 sequences are MDHEN and SYDVKM. Looking up the rest from reference TRBV28 and TRBJ2-3 gives the full variable domain: DVKVTQSSRYLVKRTGEKVFLECVQDMDHENMFWYRQDPGLGLRLIYFSYDVKMKEKGDIPEGYSVSREKKERFSLILESASTNQTSMYLCASSPGLAGEGETDTQYFGPGTRLTVL.

The DNA for the CDR3 is TGTGCCAGCAGTCCTACCGGGACACTGAGGGGTTCACCCCTCCACTTT. This gives the protein CASSPTGTLRGSPLHF. The rearrangement uses TRBV27 and TRBJ1-6, with D possibly matching TRBD1 (6 bases). The V gene's germline CDR1 is MNHEY and CDR2 SMNVEV (reference sequence). Deletions cut 5 bases from V and 9 bases from J, with 20 bases between. The CDR3 covers 16 residues.

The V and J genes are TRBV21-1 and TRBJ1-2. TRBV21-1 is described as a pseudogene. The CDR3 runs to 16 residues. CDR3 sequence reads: CASSEHSQKANYGYTF. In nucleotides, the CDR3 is TGTGCCAGCAGCGAACATAGCCAAAAGGCTAACTATGGCTACACCTTC.

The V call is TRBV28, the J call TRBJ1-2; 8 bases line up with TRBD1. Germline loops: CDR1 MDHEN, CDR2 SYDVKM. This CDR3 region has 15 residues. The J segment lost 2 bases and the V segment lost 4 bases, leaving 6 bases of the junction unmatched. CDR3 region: CASSWGDRQNYGYTF. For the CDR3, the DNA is TGTGCCAGCAGTTGGGGGGACAGGCAGAACTATGGCTACACCTTC.

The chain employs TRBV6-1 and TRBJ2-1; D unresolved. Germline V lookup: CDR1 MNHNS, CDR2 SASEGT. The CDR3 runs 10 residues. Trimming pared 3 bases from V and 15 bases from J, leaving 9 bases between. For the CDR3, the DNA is TGTGCCAGCAGTGAGGGCCGCAGGTTCTTC. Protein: CASSEGRRFF.

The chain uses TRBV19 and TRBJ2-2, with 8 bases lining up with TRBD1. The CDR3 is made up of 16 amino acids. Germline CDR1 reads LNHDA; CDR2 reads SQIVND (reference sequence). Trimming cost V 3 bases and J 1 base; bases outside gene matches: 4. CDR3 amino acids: CASSIWGTGNTGELFF. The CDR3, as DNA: TGTGCCAGTAGTATTTGGGGGACAGGGAACACCGGGGAGCTGTTTTTT.

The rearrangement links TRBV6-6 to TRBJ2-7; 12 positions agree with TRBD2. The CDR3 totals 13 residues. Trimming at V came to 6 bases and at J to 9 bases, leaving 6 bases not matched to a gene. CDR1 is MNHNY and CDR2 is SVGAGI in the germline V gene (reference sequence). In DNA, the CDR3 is TGTGCCAGCAGAAGACTAGCGGGAGAGGTGCAGTACTTC. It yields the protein CASRRLAGEVQYF.

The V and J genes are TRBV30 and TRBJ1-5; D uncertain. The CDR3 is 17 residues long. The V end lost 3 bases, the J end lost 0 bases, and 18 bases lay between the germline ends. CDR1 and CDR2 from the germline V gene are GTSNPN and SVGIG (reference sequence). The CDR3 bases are TGTGCCTGGAGCCCAAGGATGTCGGGTTATAGCAATCAGCCCCAGCATTTT. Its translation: CAWSPRMSGYSNQPQHF.

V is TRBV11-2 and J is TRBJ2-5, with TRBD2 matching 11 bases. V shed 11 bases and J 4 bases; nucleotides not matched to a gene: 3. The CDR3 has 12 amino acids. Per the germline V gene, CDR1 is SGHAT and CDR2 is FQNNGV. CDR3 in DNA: TGTGCCGCGGGGACTAGCGGAGAGACCCAGTACTTC. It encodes CAAGTSGETQYF. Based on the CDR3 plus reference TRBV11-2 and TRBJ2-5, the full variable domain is EAGVAQSPRYKIIEKRQSVAFWCNPISGHATLYWYQQILGQGPKLLIQFQNNGVVDDSQLPKDRFSAERLKGVDSTLKIQPAKLEDSAVYLCAAGTSGETQYFGPGTRLLVL.